These 5 T cell receptor beta chains originate from one sample sequenced in a study of radiotherapy plus CTLA-4 blockade in lung cancer. TCRdb keeps only in-frame clones here, not all; method: immunoSEQ multiplex PCR. The sample lists almost 55,000 clones, roughly three quarters occurring once. The material sequenced was peripheral blood, taken from a patient treated with radiotherapy plus ipilimumab. The receptor source for this set is a human donor with non-small cell lung cancer who had a partial response to radiotherapy plus ipilimumab.

This chain links TRBV6-5 with TRBJ1-1; no clear D. V was trimmed by 5 bases and J by 2 bases, leaving 12 bases between them. This CDR3 region has 14 residues. From germline, CDR1 is MNHEY and CDR2 SVGAGI. CDR3 region: CASSPPGTNTEAFF. The CDR3 DNA follows: TGTGCCAGCAGTCCACCGGGAACAAACACTGAAGCTTTCTTT.

The chain uses TRBV28 and TRBJ2-2; 7 nucleotides agree with TRBD2. The CDR3 has 15 residues. The germline gives CDR1 MDHEN, CDR2 SYDVKM. Germline trimming cut 3 bases from V and 1 base from J; bases unmatched to any gene: 2. The CDR3 protein is CASSFTGGNTGELFF. DNA of the CDR3: TGTGCCAGCAGTTTTACGGGAGGGAACACCGGGGAGCTGTTTTTT.

The genes are TRBV5-1 and TRBJ1-1, with D perhaps matching TRBD1 (6 bases). The germline CDR1 and CDR2 sequences are SGHRS and YFSETQ. The V gene lost 0 bases and the J gene lost 9 bases, with 12 bases spanning the gap. This CDR3 region has 13 residues. The CDR3 spells CASSLAMTGQAFF. The CDR3 DNA follows: TGCGCCAGCAGCTTGGCTATGACAGGACAAGCTTTCTTT.

The rearrangement links TRBV19 to TRBJ2-7, with 9 bases lining up with TRBD2. Trimming at V came to 3 bases and at J to 2 bases, leaving 2 bases not matched to a gene. The length of the CDR3 is 14 residues. Per the germline V gene, CDR1 is LNHDA and CDR2 is SQIVND (reference sequence). The CDR3 loop is CASSIGGGAYEQYF. Here the CDR3 DNA reads TGTGCCAGTAGTATTGGCGGGGGGGCCTACGAGCAGTACTTC.

A few counts support this clone. This chain joins TRBV9 and TRBJ1-3, with D uncertain. In germline, CDR1 is SGDLS, CDR2 YYNGEE. This CDR3 is 13 amino acids long. The V and J ends lost 0 bases and 4 bases respectively, with 5 bases between them. The CDR3 region has the DNA TGTGCCAGCAGCGTAGGGAGGGGAAACACCATATATTTT. Its translation: CASSVGRGNTIYF.